This TCR beta chain is drawn from a study of T-cell memory formation after mild COVID-19 (dated by TCRdb to the early 2020s). At the level of the whole study: TCR sequence clusters from the two donors were found to be largely donor specific. Two young, previously healthy adult volunteers made up the cohort, one male and one female. In a couple of donors, T-cell clones that expanded and contracted after mild COVID-19 were tracked by sequencing TCRalpha and TCRbeta repertoires over time.

Ficoll-Paque density gradient centrifugation was used to isolate PBMCs. Based on the germline V gene (reference sequence), the CDR1 and CDR2 sequences are DFQATT and SNEGSKA. The CDR3 measures 12 amino acids from cysteine to phenylalanine. Only the CDR3 region is kept as DNA, spanning 36 bases read in frame from base 1. V is clipped by 6 bases and J by 0 bases, and the sequence between their germline boundaries is 6 bases long. On this clonotype: The antigen this receptor binds is unknown. Base-call qualities are not available, and no considerably larger clone is one nucleotide away.

Overall study outcomes, separate from this receptor: Clones that contracted from day 15 to 85 showed balanced CD4/CD8 phenotypes, whereas a second wave of clones that expanded from day 15 to 37 leaned towards CD4+. Only a couple of mild cases were covered by the study, and larger cohorts that include severe cases with pre-infection samples were considered necessary. The second-wave clones that peaked on day 37 were not confirmed to be SARS-CoV-2 specific. The detection of some responding clones in pre-infection memory suggests that pre-existing cross-reactive memory T cells joined the SARS-CoV-2 response. Contracting CD4+ clones were found mainly in CM and EM memory subsets, while CD8+ clones were enriched in EMRA.

The sequencer listed for this sample is Illumina NovaSeq 6000. TCRalpha and TCRbeta cDNA libraries were built by 5'RACE with constant-segment primers, adding sample barcodes and unique molecular identifiers. RNA was extracted from every sample with Trizol reagent. Library amplification was performed in two PCR steps, and a second sample barcode and Illumina TruSeq adapters were introduced in the second step. Sequencing of libraries was performed on an Illumina NovaSeq with 2 x 150 bp paired-end reads. In the paper's pipeline: The reads were demultiplexed and collapsed into UMI-guided consensus sequences using migec v1.2.7. Using mixcr v2.1.11, UMI consensuses were aligned to TRA and TRB V and J templates and then assembled into clonotypes. A clonotype was counted as expanded or contracted only when both edgeR and NoisET called the clonotype significant, with the noise models trained on biological replicates. For edgeR calls, the cutoffs were a false discovery rate-adjusted p below 0.01 and a log2 fold-change threshold of 1. As an exploratory analysis of dynamics, max-normalized trajectories of the 1000 most abundant clonotypes were examined by PCA with hierarchical clustering. Each responding clone was given a CD4 or CD8 phenotype based on the CD4+ and CD8+ repertoires, which had been sequenced separately. TCRdb took the public reads, trimmed them with fastp at Q25, ran MiXCR for clone calling and kept in-frame beta chains. Every CDR3 protein is listed once, alongside the most common genes and DNA of its rows. These V and J calls are TCRdb output, not the study's own analysis. In this sample the table shows a few hundred thousand distinct CDR3 sequences, 15% to 20% of which occur a single time. Roughly 21% of the sample lies in the top ten.

This chain joins TRBV20-1 to TRBJ1-3; no D segment can be confidently identified. The sequence was collected from a man aged 18 to 30 who had mild COVID-19 (a few samples of this study predate the infection). The sample titles of this study are shuffled in the database, so cell type and time point are left out; the donor was told from shared clones. The sequencing sample was made of PBMCs or a T cell subset sorted from them (not recorded which). CDR3 loop: CSAPFSGNTIYF. The DNA reads as follows: TGCAGTGCGCCATTCTCTGGAAACACCATATATTTT.